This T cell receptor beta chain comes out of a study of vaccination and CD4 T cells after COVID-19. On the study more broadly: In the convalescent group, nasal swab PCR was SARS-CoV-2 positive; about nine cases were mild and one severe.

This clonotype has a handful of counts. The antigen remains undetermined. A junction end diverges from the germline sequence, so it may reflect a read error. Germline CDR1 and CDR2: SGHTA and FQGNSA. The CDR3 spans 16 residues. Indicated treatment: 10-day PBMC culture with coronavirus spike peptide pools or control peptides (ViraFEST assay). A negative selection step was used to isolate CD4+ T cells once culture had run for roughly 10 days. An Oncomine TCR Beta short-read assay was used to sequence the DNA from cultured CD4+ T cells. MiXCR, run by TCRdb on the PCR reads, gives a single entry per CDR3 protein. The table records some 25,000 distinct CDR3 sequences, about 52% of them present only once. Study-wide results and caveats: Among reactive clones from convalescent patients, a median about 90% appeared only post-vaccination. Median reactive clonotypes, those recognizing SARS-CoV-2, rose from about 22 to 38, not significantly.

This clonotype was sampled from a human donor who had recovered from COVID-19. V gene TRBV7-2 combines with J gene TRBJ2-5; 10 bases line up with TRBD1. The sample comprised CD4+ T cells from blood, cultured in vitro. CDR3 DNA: TGTGCCAGTAGCTACCTATCCGGGACAGGGGTCGGGACCCAGTACTTC. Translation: CASSYLSGTGVGTQYF.